The 13 T cell receptor beta chains presented below share a single source sample, sequenced in a study of spatial heterogeneity in lung cancer (dated by TCRdb to between 2017 and 2020). Per the publication, the time point label means: blood at routine non-recurrence follow-up after resection. The library came from 5' RACE. Sequenced on a NextSeq 500. TCRdb passed the public sequencing reads through fastp at Q25 and MiXCR, retaining productive beta sequences. Each CDR3 protein gets just one entry, which takes the most common genes and DNA from the rows behind it. The sample profile shows more than 75,000 distinct CDR3 sequences; roughly a fifth of them were found once. The ten largest clones take up less than 25% of the sample. The material was PBMCs, obtained at follow-up. All receptors come from a male donor with early-stage non-small cell lung cancer.

This CDR3 reads CATSLLDGGKETQYF. CDR3 DNA: TGTGCCACCAGTTTATTAGATGGGGGGAAAGAGACCCAGTACTTC. The chain joins TRBV24-1 to TRBJ2-5; D might be TRBD2 (6 bases). Trimming stripped 6 bases from V and 3 bases from J, with 16 bases between. CDR1 is KGHDR, CDR2 SFDVKD, per germline. This CDR3 is 15 amino acids long.

The chain couples TRBV27 to TRBJ2-1; D is perhaps TRBD1 (7 bases). Trimming pared 2 bases from V and 6 bases from J, leaving 14 bases between. In germline, CDR1 is MNHEY, CDR2 SMNVEV (reference sequence). CDR3 length equals 15 residues. The CDR3 DNA is TGTGCCAGCAGTTTAAGGGACCAGGGGGGCAATGAGCAGTTCTTC. This encodes CASSLRDQGGNEQFF.

The genes are TRBV29-1 and TRBJ2-3; D ambiguous. The CDR3 contains 12 residues. V lost 3 bases, J lost 4 bases, and 8 bases lay in between. The germline gives CDR1 SQVTM, CDR2 ANQGSEA. In DNA form, the CDR3 reads TGCAGCGTTGAGACGGGCCCAGATACGCAGTATTTT. It yields the protein CSVETGPDTQYF.

This clonotype was recorded a few times. The gene calls are TRBV6-2 or TRBV6-3 and TRBJ2-2; 10 bases agree with TRBD2. CDR1 is MNHEY and CDR2 is SVGEGT in the germline V gene. The CDR3 sequence is 15 residues long. Trimming cost V 6 bases and J 3 bases; bases outside gene matches: 4. The chain's CDR3 is CASRASGSYTGELFF. For the CDR3, the DNA is TGTGCCAGCAGGGCTAGCGGGAGCTACACCGGGGAGCTGTTTTTT.

This clonotype was seen once. V gene TRBV11-2 combines with J gene TRBJ2-7; no definite D call. V was trimmed by 5 bases and J by 3 bases, leaving 8 bases between them. This CDR3 has 12 residues. Germline V lookup: CDR1 SGHAT, CDR2 FQNNGV. The CDR3 coding sequence is TGTGCCAGCAGCCCACGGGTCTACGAGCAGTACGTC. Translating it yields CASSPRVYEQYV.

This clonotype was counted only a few times. The rearrangement uses TRBV7-8 and TRBJ1-3; 7 positions match TRBD1. Germline V gives CDR1 SGHVS, CDR2 FQNEAQ. The CDR3 length is 14 residues. V trimming: 5 bases; J trimming: 2 bases; junction bases outside the gene matches: 3. The CDR3 region is CASSLTGAGNTIYF. The CDR3, as DNA: TGTGCCAGCAGCCTCACAGGGGCTGGAAACACCATATATTTT. The full variable domain, in which reference TRBV7-8 and TRBJ1-3 provide the parts outside the CDR3, is GAGVSQSPRYKVAKRGQDVALRCDPISGHVSLFWYQQALGQGPEFLTYFQNEAQLDKSGLPSDRFFAERPEGSVSTLKIQRTQQEDSAVYLCASSLTGAGNTIYFGEGSWLTVV.

This clonotype came up a few times. The chain uses TRBV9 and TRBJ1-2; D gene uncertain. The length of the CDR3 is 15 residues. Germline-derived CDR1 and CDR2 are SGDLS and YYNGEE. V shed 0 bases and J shed 4 bases, with 13 bases lying between them. CDR3 sequence (DNA): TGTGCCAGCAGCGTAGAATTCCAGACCACCTATGGCTACACCTTC. Encoded protein: CASSVEFQTTYGYTF.

The sample holds one count of this clonotype. The chain uses TRBV7-6 and TRBJ2-1, with TRBD2 matching 12 bases. With V trimmed by 5 bases and J by 6 bases, 17 bases remained unmatched. The CDR3 length is 19 residues. Per the germline V gene, CDR1 is SGHVS and CDR2 is FNYEAQ. The CDR3, as DNA: TGTGCCAGCAGCCCTGGGACTAGCGGGTTTGGGGCCGGCTTCAATGAGCAGTTCTTC. The encoded protein is CASSPGTSGFGAGFNEQFF.

This clonotype has more than one count but fewer than ten. The chain uses TRBV24-1 and TRBJ2-2, with a weak D call TRBD1 (6 bases). This CDR3 comprises 15 residues. CDR1 and CDR2 from the germline V gene are KGHDR and SFDVKD. V gave up 4 bases and J gave up 3 bases, with 11 bases separating them. The CDR3 loop is CATSDPGQYTGELFF. DNA of the CDR3: TGTGCCACCAGTGACCCTGGACAGTACACCGGGGAGCTGTTTTTT.

The rearrangement links TRBV12-3 or TRBV12-4 to TRBJ2-1; D is undetermined. V lost 7 bases, J lost 4 bases, and 5 bases lay in between. The CDR3 has 11 residues. Here the CDR3 reads CASTPYNEQFF. The CDR3 DNA sequence: TGTGCCAGCACCCCTTACAATGAGCAGTTCTTC.

The V and J genes are TRBV24-1 and TRBJ1-5; D uncertain. This CDR3 is built from 12 residues. Germline-derived CDR1 and CDR2 are KGHDR and SFDVKD. The V end was cut by 3 bases, the J end by 11 bases, with 10 bases between. The CDR3 here is CATSDEAGAQHF. The CDR3 DNA follows: TGTGCCACCAGTGATGAGGCCGGGGCCCAGCATTTT.

This clonotype was observed a handful of times. The rearrangement joins TRBV2 to TRBJ1-4, with a weak D call TRBD1 (5 bases). Germline V gene lookup returns CDR1 SNHLY and CDR2 FYNNEI. The CDR3 covers 15 residues. With 5 bases removed from V and 0 bases from J, the gap between germline ends came to 10 bases. CDR3 sequence reads: CASSRTSATNEKLFF. DNA of the CDR3: TGTGCCAGCAGTCGGACAAGTGCAACTAATGAAAAACTGTTTTTT.

This chain joins TRBV7-9 and TRBJ2-1; D call uncertain. V was pared by 1 base and J by 9 bases, with 10 bases between. CDR1 and CDR2 (germline): SEHNR, FQNEAQ (reference sequence). The CDR3 consists of 13 residues. The CDR3 DNA reads as TGTGCCAGCAGCTTAGAAAATGTGGGTGAGCAGTTCTTC. Translation gives CASSLENVGEQFF.